One sample yielded the 17 T cell receptor beta chains listed below, sequenced in a study of shared clonotypes between healthy human individuals (dated by TCRdb to the early 2020s). CD8 naive samples were CD45RO-negative cells positively selected for CCR7, giving a CD45RA+CCR7+ population that excluded TemRA cells. Libraries were built with the immunoSEQ multiplex PCR assay. TCRdb provides this immuneACCESS table in a form limited to in-frame rearrangements. Some clones are lacking; in checked studies, under half of them reflect an unresolved V gene, and why the rest are absent is not known. The sample table holds about 1,900,000 clones, of which 85% to 95% were seen once. The top ten clones comprise roughly 1.2% of the sample. The sample taken for sequencing was naive CD8+ T cells sorted from blood. What this sample's cell subset or site label stands for: CD45RA+CCR7+. These receptors all stem from a man younger than 35 in good health.

The chain joins TRBV6-1 to TRBJ1-1; TRBD1 might be the D (5 bases). V lost 9 bases and J lost 4, with 15 bases in between. Germline V gives CDR1 MNHNS, CDR2 SASEGT. The CDR3 runs to 13 residues. The CDR3 nucleotides are TGTGCCAGTCCGGGACGTTACCCCACTGAAGCTTTCTTT. Translated, it gives CASPGRYPTEAFF.

This chain links TRBV9 with TRBJ2-1, with 9 bases that match TRBD1. This CDR3 is 14 amino acids long. With V trimmed by 4 bases and J by 8 bases, 7 bases remained unmatched. In germline, CDR1 is SGDLS, CDR2 YYNGEE. CDR3 protein: CASSPATGGDEQFF. CDR3 nucleotides: TGTGCCAGCAGCCCCGCGACAGGGGGGGATGAGCAGTTCTTC.

The V gene is TRBV25-1, the J gene TRBJ1-1; 9 nucleotides line up with TRBD1. Looked up from germline, CDR1 is MGHDK and CDR2 is SYGVNS. CDR3 length: 14 residues. The V segment lost 5 bases and the J segment 1 base; nucleotides outside the gene matches: 2. The chain's CDR3 is CASSWGQGNTEAFF. CDR3 DNA sequence: TGTGCCAGCAGTTGGGGACAGGGGAACACTGAAGCTTTCTTT.

This clone occurred once. The rearrangement uses TRBV30 and TRBJ2-1; a weak D match, TRBD2 (5 bases). Germline loops: CDR1 GTSNPN, CDR2 SVGIG (reference sequence). There are 16 residues in the CDR3. The CDR3 reads CAFSPLGEDPDNEQFF. The CDR3 DNA follows: TGTGCTTTTTCCCCACTAGGCGAGGACCCCGACAATGAGCAGTTCTTC.

The chain's CDR3 is CASSEWQEETQYF. The CDR3 DNA sequence: TGTGCCAGCAGTGAATGGCAGGAGGAGACCCAGTACTTC. This sequence joins TRBV2 and TRBJ2-5; no clear D. Germline CDR1 SNHLY, CDR2 FYNNEI. V lost 2 bases to trimming and J lost 5 bases, with 9 bases between them. CDR3 length: 13 residues.

The chain has TRBV30 and TRBJ2-7; D is ambiguous. V was trimmed by 7 bases and J by 1 base, leaving 11 bases between them. The CDR3 runs 12 residues. Germline assignment: CDR1 GTSNPN and CDR2 SVGIG (reference sequence). DNA for the CDR3: TGTGCCTTGCTGACACAATCCTACGAGCAGTACTTC. Amino acid sequence: CALLTQSYEQYF.

V is TRBV27 and J is TRBJ2-3; the match to TRBD2 covers 9 bases. CDR3 length equals 18 residues. V lost 3 bases and J lost 0; bases outside the gene matches: 10. Germline-derived CDR1 and CDR2 are MNHEY and SMNVEV (reference sequence). The CDR3 coding sequence is TGTGCCAGCAGTTTCCTGAATCCTAGCGGGGCTAGCACAGATACGCAGTATTTT. Protein: CASSFLNPSGASTDTQYF.

This chain joins TRBV19 and TRBJ2-7, with 7 bases aligning to TRBD2. The CDR3 has 12 residues. V lost 8 bases and J lost 2; bases outside the gene matches: 3. CDR1 and CDR2 (germline): LNHDA, SQIVND (reference sequence). CDR3 in DNA: TGTGCCAGTCGGGGGGAGGCCTACGAGCAGTACTTC. It codes for CASRGEAYEQYF.

J is TRBJ2-3 and V is TRBV2, with D tentatively TRBD2 (5 bases). Germline V gene lookup returns CDR1 SNHLY and CDR2 FYNNEI. Trimming cost V 9 bases and J 3 bases, with 13 bases left between them. The CDR3 is made up of 13 amino acids. The CDR3 DNA sequence: TGTGCCAGACGGGGTCAGGTTACAGATACGCAGTATTTT. It is translated as CARRGQVTDTQYF.

The gene calls are TRBV4-1 and TRBJ1-2, with a possible D match to TRBD1 (5 bases). The germline V and J ends were trimmed by 1 base and 3 bases, with 12 bases remaining between them. The germline gives CDR1 MGHRA, CDR2 YSYEKL. The CDR3 extends over 15 amino acids. This CDR3 reads CASSQVGGGDYGYTF. The CDR3 coding sequence is TGCGCCAGCAGCCAAGTTGGTGGGGGTGACTATGGCTACACCTTC.

The chain carries TRBV5-3 and TRBJ2-7; D gene ambiguous. TRBV5-3 is an ORF, and what it does is uncertain. The CDR3 totals 13 residues. V lost 5 bases and J lost 7, with 16 bases in between. The CDR3 spells CARSYRVGPEQYF. The CDR3 nucleotides read TGTGCCAGAAGTTATAGGGTGGGTCCAGAGCAGTACTTC.

This clone was counted once. V and J are TRBV5-6 and TRBJ2-7, with 9 bases matching TRBD1. Germline V gives CDR1 SGHDT, CDR2 YYEEEE. This CDR3 region has 15 residues. V lost 3 bases and J lost 7; bases outside the gene matches: 11. The CDR3 here is CASSYRQGESEEQYF. The DNA for the CDR3 is TGTGCCAGCAGCTATCGACAGGGGGAATCGGAGGAGCAGTACTTC.

DNA for the CDR3: TGTGAGTGTGCGCGGGACGAGCAGTACTTC. This translates into CECARDEQYF. The V gene is TRBV18, the J gene TRBJ2-7, with D possibly TRBD2 on 5 matching bases. This CDR3 contains 10 residues. Germline loops: CDR1 KGHSH, CDR2 LQKENI. The variable domain in full, with the rest retrieved from reference TRBV18 and TRBJ2-7, is NAGVMQNPRHLVRRRGQEARLRCSPMKGHSHVYWYRQLPEEGLKFMVYLQKENIIDESGMPKERFSAEFPKEGPSILRIQQVVRGDSAAYFCECARDEQYFGPGTRLTVT.

The V and J genes are TRBV4-1 and TRBJ2-7; TRBD2 agrees at 9 bases. Germline V gene sequence: CDR1 MGHRA, CDR2 YSYEKL. This CDR3 has 15 residues. V trimming: 1 base; J trimming: 4 bases; junction bases outside the gene matches: 5. CDR3 region: CASSQVPSGEYEQYF. CDR3 nucleotides: TGCGCCAGCAGCCAAGTCCCTAGCGGGGAGTACGAGCAGTACTTC.

The genes are TRBV18 and TRBJ2-7, with TRBD1 matching 9 bases. The trim removed 4 bases at V and 4 bases at J, leaving 8 bases unmatched. Germline lookup yields CDR1 KGHSH and CDR2 LQKENI. The CDR3 loop spans 15 amino acids. CDR3 protein: CASSRWDRDLYEQYF. The CDR3 nucleotides read TGTGCCAGCTCACGATGGGACAGGGATCTTTACGAGCAGTACTTC.

V gene TRBV19 combines with J gene TRBJ2-3; 8 bases are a match to TRBD2. Trimming cost V 5 bases and J 2 bases; bases outside gene matches: 9. Germline assignment: CDR1 LNHDA and CDR2 SQIVND (reference sequence). CDR3 length: 16 amino acids. The CDR3 region has the DNA TGTGCCAGTAGTCCGGGTGCGGGAGGTTACACAGATACGCAGTATTTT. This translates into CASSPGAGGYTDTQYF.

The chain has TRBV27 and TRBJ2-1; TRBD1 matches 9 bases. This CDR3 is 16 amino acids long. With 1 base clipped from V and 2 bases from J, the junction kept 3 bases outside the gene matches. Germline loops: CDR1 MNHEY, CDR2 SMNVEV (reference sequence). The CDR3 DNA reads as TGTGCCAGCAGTTTATTTGGGACAGGGCCCTACAATGAGCAGTTCTTC. Encoded protein: CASSLFGTGPYNEQFF.